This TCR beta chain was sequenced during a study of T cells expressing NK-cell markers. As for the study in general: Seven sequenced donors out of eight were HCMV-seropositive, one seronegative.

TCRdb processed the 5' RACE reads again and assigns one entry to each CDR3 protein, with no DNA. Its clone listing holds 160,000 or so distinct CDR3 sequences. Germline CDR1 SQVTM, CDR2 ANQGSEA. The CDR3 has 12 amino acids. Study results and limitations: Dominant NKG2C+ clonotypes made up roughly 1.0-7.0% of CD8+ T cells in six donors.

With regard to this clonotype: Its antigen is unknown.

This sequence joins TRBV29-1 and TRBJ1-5; the TCRdb D gene call, TRBD1, has no DNA to confirm it. Sequenced sample: blood T cells: a sorted CD56 or NKG2C T cell subset, CD4+ or CD8+ T cells, or bulk PBMC T cells (not recorded which). This receptor was identified in a woman between 18 and 75 years old in good health. This chain's CDR3 is CSASLGDQPQHF.